Below, 6 T cell receptor beta chains from the same sample are listed, as sequenced in a study of cytomegalovirus exposure and HLA in healthy donors. 60 Vbeta and 13 Jbeta primers were used in PCR. TCRdb keeps only in-frame clones here, not all; method: immunoSEQ multiplex PCR. The sample carries approximately 92,000 clones, 69% recorded once. Sequencing was done on a sample of PBMCs. All receptors derive from a man aged 45-65 years in good health and CMV-seronegative.

This clone was counted between two and nine times. CDR3 bases: TGTGCCAGCAGCTTAAGTCAGGGGCACGAAAAACTGTTTTTT. Encoded protein: CASSLSQGHEKLFF. V is TRBV7-9 and J is TRBJ1-4; maybe TRBD1 (6 bases). The germline V gene encodes CDR1 SEHNR and CDR2 FQNEAQ (reference sequence). Trimming left V 2 bases short and J 8 bases short, with 12 bases between. This CDR3 has 14 amino acids.

The chain joins TRBV4-3 to TRBJ1-2; D gene uncertain. The CDR3 consists of 15 residues. Trimming took 0 bases from V and 4 from J, leaving 12 bases between them. Germline V gene data show CDR1 as LGHNA and CDR2 as YSLEER. The CDR3 region is CASSQDEEGFYGYTF. CDR3 nucleotides: TGCGCCAGCAGCCAAGATGAGGAGGGATTCTATGGCTACACCTTC.

The rearrangement links TRBV29-1 to TRBJ2-3, with a tentative D call TRBD2 (6 bases). The V end lost 1 base, the J end lost 8 bases, and 10 bases lay between the germline ends. The CDR3 consists of 12 residues. Germline V gene data show CDR1 as SQVTM and CDR2 as ANQGSEA. This CDR3 reads CSVEVGGSTQYF. The CDR3 DNA follows: TGCAGCGTTGAAGTGGGGGGTAGTACGCAGTATTTT.

The J gene is TRBJ2-3, the V gene TRBV7-3; 15 bases align to TRBD2. The V gene end was trimmed by 5 bases and the J gene end by 6 bases; junction bases not matched to a gene: 6. The CDR3 spans 16 residues. Germline CDR1 reads SGHTA; CDR2 reads FQGTGA. In nucleotides, the CDR3 is TGTGCCAGCAGCCCCCTCGGACTAGCGGGAGGGGATACGCAGTATTTT. This gives the protein CASSPLGLAGGDTQYF.

Note on this clone: Germline is not matched at one junction end, which may reflect a read error. This sequence joins TRBV6-1 and TRBJ1-2; 7 nucleotides line up with TRBD1. Germline assignment: CDR1 MNHNS and CDR2 SASEGT. This CDR3 has 15 amino acids. CDR3 bases: TGTGTCAGCAGTGACAAGACAGGGAAGGAGCTTGGCTACACCTTC. This codes for CVSSDKTGKELGYTF.

The DNA for the CDR3 is TGTGCCAGCAGCAGACAGGGCATGAACACTGAAGCTTTCTTT. Its translation is CASSRQGMNTEAFF. The rearrangement uses TRBV27 and TRBJ1-1; 7 positions agree with TRBD1. With V trimmed by 6 bases and J by 0 bases, 4 bases remained unmatched. CDR3 length: 14 residues. Germline lookup yields CDR1 MNHEY and CDR2 SMNVEV (reference sequence).